These 3 T cell receptor beta chains originate from one sample sequenced in a study of T-cell memory formation after mild COVID-19. TCRdb re-called the 5' RACE reads through MiXCR, storing one row per CDR3 protein. The sample holds almost 550,000 distinct CDR3 sequences, around 21% seen once. The specimen was PBMCs or a T cell subset sorted from them (not recorded which). Receptors originate from an adult woman who had mild COVID-19 (a few samples of this study predate the infection). Cell type and time point are not known.

This clonotype has more than one count but fewer than ten. A much more abundant neighbour one base away suggests this may be a read error. The chain employs TRBV7-8 and TRBJ2-1; D tentatively fits TRBD1 or TRBD2 (5 bases each). V was shortened by 5 bases and J by 7 bases, with 9 bases between the two germline ends. The length of the CDR3 is 12 residues. From germline, CDR1 is SGHVS and CDR2 FQNEAQ. This CDR3 is CASSPWGNEQFF. As DNA, the CDR3 is TGTGCCAGCAGCCCCTGGGGGAATGAGCAGTTCTTC.

The chain links TRBV11-3 to TRBJ2-4, with D unresolved. Per germline, CDR1 SGHNT and CDR2 YENEEA. The CDR3 runs to 12 residues. Trimming shortened V by 1 base and J by 5 bases, and 3 bases separated the two germline ends. CDR3 amino acids: CASSLVENIQYF. The DNA of the CDR3 is TGTGCCAGCAGCTTAGTCGAAAACATTCAGTACTTC.

This rearrangement joins TRBV20-1 to TRBJ2-1, with TRBD2 identical over 7 bases. Unmatched junction bases numbered 4, after V lost 5 bases and J lost 6 bases. CDR1 and CDR2 from the germline V gene are DFQATT and SNEGSKA (reference sequence). This CDR3 spans 12 amino acids. The chain's CDR3 is CSASSGFNEQFF. The CDR3 DNA reads as TGCAGTGCTTCTAGCGGATTCAATGAGCAGTTCTTC.